Listed here are 2 T cell receptor beta chains from one sample, sequenced in a study of blood T cell repertoires in COVID-19. Using immunoSEQ multiplex PCR, the repertoire was profiled, and TCRdb retains in-frame clones only, with some absent. Among just over 300,000 clones listed, 75% to 90% were seen once. Sequenced material: PBMCs or T cells enriched from blood (not recorded which). The receptors here all came from a man aged 30 to 45 who had recovered from COVID-19.

Of note for this clone: A much larger clone differs by one base, so this may be a read error. The chain links TRBV7-3 to TRBJ1-2; 11 nucleotides line up with TRBD1. The ends lost 5 bases at V and 6 bases at J; junction bases unmatched: 2. Germline-derived CDR1 and CDR2 are SGHTA and FQGTGA. This CDR3 is 13 amino acids long. CDR3 protein: CASSPGQGDGYTF. The CDR3, as DNA: TGTGCCAGCAGCCCGGGACAGGGGGATGGCTACACCTTC.

The chain employs TRBV19 and TRBJ2-5; D is ambiguous. The CDR3 length is 14 residues. V was clipped by 3 bases and J by 7 bases, with 15 bases between them. Germline V gene lookup returns CDR1 LNHDA and CDR2 SQIVND (reference sequence). For the CDR3, the DNA is TGTGCCAGTAGTATGAGTTGGGTATCAGGGACCCAGTACTTC. Amino acids: CASSMSWVSGTQYF. Combining the CDR3 with reference TRBV19 and TRBJ2-5 gives the whole variable domain DGGITQSPKYLFRKEGQNVTLSCEQNLNHDAMYWYRQDPGQGLRLIYYSQIVNDFQKGDIAEGYSVSREKKESFPLTVTSAQKNPTAFYLCASSMSWVSGTQYFGPGTRLLVL.